A single TCR beta chain is shown here with its context. No antigen is known for it. Between the trimmed V and J ends, which lost 0 bases and 0 bases, there was a span of 12 bases. Germline V gene sequence: CDR1 SEHNR, CDR2 FQNEAQ (reference sequence). The CDR3 contains 17 residues. This sample is part of a study of CD8+ T cells in alopecia areata. Treatment defined: oral pan-JAK inhibitor, 5-10 mg twice daily. Investigators isolated RNA and reverse transcribed it into cDNA to act as the sequencing template. The table came from immunoSEQ multiplex PCR; TCRdb's copy has only in-frame clones and leaves some out. The sample includes around 210,000 clones, roughly 64% seen only once; the top ten take 4% to 4.5%. Study-wide points: TCRs were shared less clearly across patients than in mice, possibly for HLA-related reasons. Clonality in the scalp and expanded CD8+ clones ranked among the top 100 were significantly decreased by tofacitinib. An increase in clonality over normal scalp was evident in lesional scalp, especially alopecia totalis/universalis.

This TCR derives from a human donor with alopecia areata. The sample consisted of CD4+ T cells sorted from blood, taken at week 4, from a patient treated with tofacitinib. V and J are TRBV7-9 and TRBJ1-3; D unclear. CDR3 residues: CASSLAMDLLSGNTIYF. CDR3 DNA sequence: TGTGCCAGCAGCTTAGCCATGGACCTGCTCTCTGGAAACACCATATATTTT. Using reference TRBV7-9 and TRBJ1-3 for the parts outside the CDR3, the full variable domain is DTGVSQNPRHKITKRGQNVTFRCDPISEHNRLYWYRQTLGQGPEFLTYFQNEAQLEKSRLLSDRFSAERPKGSFSTLEIQRTEQGDSAMYLCASSLAMDLLSGNTIYFGEGSWLTVV.